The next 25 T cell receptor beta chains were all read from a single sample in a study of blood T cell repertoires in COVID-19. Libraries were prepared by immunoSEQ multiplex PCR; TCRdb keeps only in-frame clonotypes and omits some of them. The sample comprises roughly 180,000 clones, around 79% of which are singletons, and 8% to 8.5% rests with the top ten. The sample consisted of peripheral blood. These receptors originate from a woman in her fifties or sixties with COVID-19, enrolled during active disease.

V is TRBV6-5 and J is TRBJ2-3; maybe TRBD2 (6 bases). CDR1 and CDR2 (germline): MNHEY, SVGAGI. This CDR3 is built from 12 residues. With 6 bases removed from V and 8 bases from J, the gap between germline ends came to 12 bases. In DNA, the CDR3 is TGTGCCAGCAGCTCTGGGCGGGGTACGCAGTATTTT. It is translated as CASSSGRGTQYF.

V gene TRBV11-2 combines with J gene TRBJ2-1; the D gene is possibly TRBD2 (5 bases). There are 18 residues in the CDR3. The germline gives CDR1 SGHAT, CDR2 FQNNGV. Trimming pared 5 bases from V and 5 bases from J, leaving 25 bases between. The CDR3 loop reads CASSHGLWRVERNNEQFF. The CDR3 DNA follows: TGTGCCAGCAGCCATGGTTTATGGCGGGTGGAGCGAAACAATGAGCAGTTCTTC.

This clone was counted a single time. This chain's CDR3 is CASSYSRSGSSYEQYF. In DNA, the CDR3 is TGTGCCAGCAGTTACTCGAGAAGCGGAAGCTCCTACGAGCAGTACTTC. This chain connects TRBV6-6 to TRBJ2-7; TRBD2 might be the D (5 bases). The CDR3 totals 16 residues. Per germline, CDR1 MNHNY and CDR2 SVGAGI (reference sequence). Trimming took off 0 bases at V and 0 bases at J, with 12 bases between the two ends.

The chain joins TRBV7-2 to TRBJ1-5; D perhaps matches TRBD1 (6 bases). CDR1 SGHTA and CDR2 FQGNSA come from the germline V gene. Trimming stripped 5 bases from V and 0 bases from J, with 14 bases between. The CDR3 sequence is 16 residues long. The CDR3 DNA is TGTGCCAGCAGCCCCCCGGACAGTTATAGCAATCAGCCCCAGCATTTT. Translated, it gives CASSPPDSYSNQPQHF.

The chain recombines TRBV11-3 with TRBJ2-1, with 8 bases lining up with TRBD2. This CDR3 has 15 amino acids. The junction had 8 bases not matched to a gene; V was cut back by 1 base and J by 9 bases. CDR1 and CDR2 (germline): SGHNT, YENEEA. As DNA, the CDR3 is TGTGCCAGCAGCTTAGGCGCGGGGGGATACGGTGAGCAGTTCTTC. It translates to CASSLGAGGYGEQFF.

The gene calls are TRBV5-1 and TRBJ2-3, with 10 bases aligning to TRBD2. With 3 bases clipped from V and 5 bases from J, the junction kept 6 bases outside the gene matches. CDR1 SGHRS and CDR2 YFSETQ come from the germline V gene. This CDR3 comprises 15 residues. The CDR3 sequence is CASSSISGGRDTQYF. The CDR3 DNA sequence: TGCGCCAGCAGCTCAATTAGCGGGGGGAGAGATACGCAGTATTTT. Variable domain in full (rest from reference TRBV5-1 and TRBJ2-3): KAGVTQTPRYLIKTRGQQVTLSCSPISGHRSVSWYQQTPGQGLQFLFEYFSETQRNKGNFPGRFSGRQFSNSRSEMNVSTLELGDSALYLCASSSISGGRDTQYFGPGTRLTVL.

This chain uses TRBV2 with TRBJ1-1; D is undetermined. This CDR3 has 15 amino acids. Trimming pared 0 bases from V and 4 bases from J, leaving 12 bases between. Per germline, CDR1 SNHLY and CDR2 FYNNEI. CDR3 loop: CASSEAHRVVTEAFF. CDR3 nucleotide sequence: TGTGCCAGCAGTGAAGCCCACAGAGTTGTCACTGAAGCTTTCTTT.

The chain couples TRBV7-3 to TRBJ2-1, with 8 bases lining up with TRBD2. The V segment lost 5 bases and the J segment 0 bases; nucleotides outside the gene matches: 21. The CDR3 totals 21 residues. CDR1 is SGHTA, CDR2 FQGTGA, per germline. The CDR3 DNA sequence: TGTGCCAGCAGCCTCCCCATCGGTAGCTTAGCGGGGCAAAGCTCCTACAATGAGCAGTTCTTC. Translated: CASSLPIGSLAGQSSYNEQFF.

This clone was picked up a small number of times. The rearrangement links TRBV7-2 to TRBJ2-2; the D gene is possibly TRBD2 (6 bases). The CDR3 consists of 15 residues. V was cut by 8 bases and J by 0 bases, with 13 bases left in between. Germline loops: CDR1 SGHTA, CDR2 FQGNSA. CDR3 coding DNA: TGTGCCAGCCGCGGCGGGGTCGCGAACACCGGGGAGCTGTTTTTT. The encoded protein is CASRGGVANTGELFF. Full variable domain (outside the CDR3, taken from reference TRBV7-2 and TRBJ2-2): GAGVSQSPSNKVTEKGKDVELRCDPISGHTALYWYRQSLGQGLEFLIYFQGNSAPDKSGLPSDRFSAERTGGSVSTLTIQRTQQEDSAVYLCASRGGVANTGELFFGEGSRLTVL.

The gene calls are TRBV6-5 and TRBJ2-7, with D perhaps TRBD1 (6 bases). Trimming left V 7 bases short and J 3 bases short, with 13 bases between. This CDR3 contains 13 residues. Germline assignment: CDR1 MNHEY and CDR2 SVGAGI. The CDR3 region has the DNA TGTGCCAGCAATCCGGGACAAGGCTACGAGCAGTACTTC. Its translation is CASNPGQGYEQYF.

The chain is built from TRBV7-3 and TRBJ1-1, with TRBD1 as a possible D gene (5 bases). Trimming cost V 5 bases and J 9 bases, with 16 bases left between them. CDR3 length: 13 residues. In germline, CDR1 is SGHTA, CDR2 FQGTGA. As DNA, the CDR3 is TGTGCCAGCAGCCTCACGACAGACCGAAAAGCTTTCTTT. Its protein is CASSLTTDRKAFF.

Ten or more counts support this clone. CDR3 sequence (DNA): TGTGCCAGTAGTATGGAAGGGAGCTCCTATAATTCACCCCTCCACTTT. This translates into CASSMEGSSYNSPLHF. The chain carries TRBV19 and TRBJ1-6, with no clear D. The CDR3 loop spans 16 amino acids. Germline V gene data show CDR1 as LNHDA and CDR2 as SQIVND (reference sequence). The ends were cut back, 3 bases at V and 0 bases at J, with 9 bases in the middle. The variable domain in full, completed from reference TRBV19 and TRBJ1-6, reads DGGITQSPKYLFRKEGQNVTLSCEQNLNHDAMYWYRQDPGQGLRLIYYSQIVNDFQKGDIAEGYSVSREKKESFPLTVTSAQKNPTAFYLCASSMEGSSYNSPLHFGNGTRLTVT.

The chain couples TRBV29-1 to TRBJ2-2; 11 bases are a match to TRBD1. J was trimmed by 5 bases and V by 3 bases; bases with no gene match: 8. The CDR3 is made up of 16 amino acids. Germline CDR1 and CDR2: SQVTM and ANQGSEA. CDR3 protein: CSVDKGDRGSTGELFF. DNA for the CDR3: TGCAGCGTTGATAAGGGGGACAGGGGGAGTACCGGGGAGCTGTTTTTT.

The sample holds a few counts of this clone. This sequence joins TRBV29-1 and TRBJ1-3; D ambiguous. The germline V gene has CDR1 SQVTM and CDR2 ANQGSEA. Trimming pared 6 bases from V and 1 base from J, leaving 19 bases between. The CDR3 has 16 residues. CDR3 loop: CSVSTAGALSGNTIYF. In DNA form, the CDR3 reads TGCAGCGTAAGCACAGCGGGCGCCTTATCTGGAAACACCATATATTTT.

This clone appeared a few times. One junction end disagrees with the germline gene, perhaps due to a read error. The CDR3 nucleotides are TGTGCCATCAGGGGGGACGGGAGGAATTCCCCCCTCCACTTT. Its protein product is CAIRGDGRNSPLHF. This chain links TRBV10-3 with TRBJ1-6, with a tentative D call TRBD1 (5 bases). The germline CDR1 and CDR2 sequences are ENHRY and SYGVKD. This CDR3 region has 14 residues.

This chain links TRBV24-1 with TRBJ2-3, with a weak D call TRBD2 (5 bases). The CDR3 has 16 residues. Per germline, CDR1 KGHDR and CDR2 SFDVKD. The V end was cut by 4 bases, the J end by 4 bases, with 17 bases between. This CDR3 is CATSDPVGAGADTQYF. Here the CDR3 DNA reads TGTGCCACCAGTGACCCAGTGGGAGCCGGCGCAGATACGCAGTATTTT.

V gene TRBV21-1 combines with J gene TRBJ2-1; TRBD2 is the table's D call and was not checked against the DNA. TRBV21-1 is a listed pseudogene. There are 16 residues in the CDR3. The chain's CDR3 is CASSKSRVCIHNEQFF. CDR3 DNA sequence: TGTGCCAGCAGCAAATCGAGGGTTTGCATCCACAATGAGCAGTTCTTC.

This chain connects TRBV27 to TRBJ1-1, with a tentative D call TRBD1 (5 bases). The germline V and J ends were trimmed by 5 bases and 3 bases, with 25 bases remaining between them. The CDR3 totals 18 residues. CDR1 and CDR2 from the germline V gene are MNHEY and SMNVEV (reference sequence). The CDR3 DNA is TGTGCCAGCAGTCTCCGAGGAGGGGCGACGAACTTTTACACTGAAGCTTTCTTT. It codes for CASSLRGGATNFYTEAFF.

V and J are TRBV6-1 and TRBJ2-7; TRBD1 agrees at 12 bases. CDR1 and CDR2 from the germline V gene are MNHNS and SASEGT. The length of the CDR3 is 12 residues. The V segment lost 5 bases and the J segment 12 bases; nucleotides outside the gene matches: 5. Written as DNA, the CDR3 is TGTGCCAGCAGTCAGGGACAGGGGGCAACGTACGTC. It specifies CASSQGQGATYV.

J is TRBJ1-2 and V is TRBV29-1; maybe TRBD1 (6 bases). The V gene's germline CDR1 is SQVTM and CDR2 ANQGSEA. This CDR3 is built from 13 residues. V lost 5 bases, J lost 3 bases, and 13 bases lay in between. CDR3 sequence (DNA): TGCAGCGTTCGAGGACAGCCTCACTATGGCTACACCTTC. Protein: CSVRGQPHYGYTF.

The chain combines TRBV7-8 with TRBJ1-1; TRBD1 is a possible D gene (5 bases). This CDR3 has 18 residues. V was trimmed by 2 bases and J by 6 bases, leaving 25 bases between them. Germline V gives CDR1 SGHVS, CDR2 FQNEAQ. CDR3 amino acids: CASSLSLGTSHGVAEAFF. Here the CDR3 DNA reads TGTGCCAGCAGCTTAAGCCTGGGGACTTCTCACGGCGTTGCTGAAGCTTTCTTT. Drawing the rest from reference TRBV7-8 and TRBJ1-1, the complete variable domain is GAGVSQSPRYKVAKRGQDVALRCDPISGHVSLFWYQQALGQGPEFLTYFQNEAQLDKSGLPSDRFFAERPEGSVSTLKIQRTQQEDSAVYLCASSLSLGTSHGVAEAFFGQGTRLTVV.

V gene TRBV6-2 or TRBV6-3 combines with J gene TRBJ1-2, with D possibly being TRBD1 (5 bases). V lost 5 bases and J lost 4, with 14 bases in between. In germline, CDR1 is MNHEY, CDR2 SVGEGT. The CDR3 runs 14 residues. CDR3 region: CASSGIQEFYGYTF. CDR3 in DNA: TGTGCCAGCAGTGGCATACAGGAATTCTATGGCTACACCTTC.

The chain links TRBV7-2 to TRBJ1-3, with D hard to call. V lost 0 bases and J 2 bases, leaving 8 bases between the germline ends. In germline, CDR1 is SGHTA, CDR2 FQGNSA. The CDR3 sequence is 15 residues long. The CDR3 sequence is CASSLAVGAGNTIYF. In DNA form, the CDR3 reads TGTGCCAGCAGCTTAGCGGTCGGGGCTGGAAACACCATATATTTT.

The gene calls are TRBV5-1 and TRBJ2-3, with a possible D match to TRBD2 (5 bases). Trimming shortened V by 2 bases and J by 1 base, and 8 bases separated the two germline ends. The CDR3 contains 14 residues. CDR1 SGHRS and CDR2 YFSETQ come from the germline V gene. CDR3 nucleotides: TGCGCCAGCAGCTTCCGGGGTGGCACAGATACGCAGTATTTT. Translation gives CASSFRGGTDTQYF.

The CDR3 protein is CASSRSGLGRDEQFF. Written as DNA, the CDR3 is TGTGCCAGTAGTCGTAGCGGCCTCGGAAGAGATGAGCAGTTCTTC. The chain employs TRBV19 and TRBJ2-1; possibly TRBD2 for D (6 bases). CDR1 LNHDA and CDR2 SQIVND come from the germline V gene (reference sequence). The CDR3 runs 15 residues. The V and J ends lost 5 bases and 8 bases respectively, with 19 bases between them.